What follows are 20 T cell receptor beta chains derived from one specimen sequenced in a study of cytomegalovirus exposure and HLA in healthy donors. PCR amplification relied on 60 Vbeta primers (plus 13 Jbeta primers). Profiling relied on immunoSEQ multiplex PCR, and the TCRdb table lists in-frame clones only, not all of them. The table for this sample gives about 200,000 clones. The material sequenced was PBMCs. The receptor set was obtained from a girl aged 2-10 years in good health and CMV-seropositive.

The chain is built from TRBV5-1 and TRBJ2-5; TRBD2 matches 8 bases. The CDR3 totals 15 residues. V shed 3 bases, J shed 5 bases, and the junction held 9 bases outside the gene matches. Germline V lookup: CDR1 SGHRS, CDR2 YFSETQ. CDR3 sequence: CASSSPAGVEETQYF. The CDR3 DNA is TGCGCCAGCAGCTCGCCAGCGGGAGTAGAGGAGACCCAGTACTTC.

This rearrangement joins TRBV5-4 to TRBJ1-2, with a weak D call TRBD1 (6 bases). Per germline, CDR1 SGHNT and CDR2 YYREEE (reference sequence). The V end was cut by 3 bases, the J end by 8 bases, with 17 bases between. This CDR3 comprises 14 residues. CDR3 bases: TGTGCCAGCAGCTACCGATTCCAAGGACAGGGCTACACCTTC. Protein sequence: CASSYRFQGQGYTF.

The V gene is TRBV11-3, the J gene TRBJ2-5; no clear D. Germline assignment: CDR1 SGHNT and CDR2 YENEEA. The CDR3 runs 13 residues. Trimming cost V 5 bases and J 0 bases, with 7 bases left between them. CDR3: CASSREYQETQYF. CDR3 DNA: TGTGCCAGCAGCCGTGAGTACCAAGAGACCCAGTACTTC.

The CDR3 reads CASSLAESSHNSPLHF. In DNA form, the CDR3 reads TGTGCCAGCAGCTTGGCGGAGAGCAGCCATAATTCACCCCTCCACTTT. The V gene is TRBV13, the J gene TRBJ1-6; D not resolved. Trimming left V 3 bases short and J 5 bases short, with 14 bases between. Germline CDR1 PRHDT, CDR2 FYEKMQ (reference sequence). The CDR3 runs 16 residues.

V gene TRBV7-8 combines with J gene TRBJ2-7; 8 bases align to TRBD2. This CDR3 is 15 amino acids long. CDR1 and CDR2 (germline): SGHVS, FQNEAQ. Germline trimming cut 2 bases from V and 2 bases from J; bases unmatched to any gene: 5. CDR3: CASSLTAGETYEQYF. The CDR3 coding sequence is TGTGCCAGCAGCTTAACAGCGGGAGAGACCTACGAGCAGTACTTC.

The chain has TRBV4-2 and TRBJ1-1; 7 positions agree with TRBD1. CDR1 is LGHNA, CDR2 YNFKEQ, per germline. The V and J ends lost 0 bases and 2 bases, in that order; junction bases with no gene match: 15. This CDR3 has 19 amino acids. CDR3 in amino acids: CASSQDGADRVARNTEAFF. The CDR3 DNA follows: TGTGCCAGCAGCCAAGATGGGGCCGACAGGGTTGCCCGAAACACTGAAGCTTTCTTT.

The genes are TRBV2 and TRBJ2-5; tentatively, D is TRBD2 (5 bases). Germline CDR1 and CDR2: SNHLY and FYNNEI. The V end was cut by 5 bases, the J end by 11 bases, with 15 bases between. The CDR3 runs 12 residues. The CDR3 loop is CASSQERVTQYF. CDR3 nucleotide sequence: TGTGCCAGCAGTCAAGAGAGGGTAACTCAGTACTTC.

The gene calls are TRBV7-2 and TRBJ1-2, with 10 bases that match TRBD1. The junction had 9 bases not matched to a gene; V was cut back by 6 bases and J by 2 bases. From germline, CDR1 is SGHTA and CDR2 FQGNSA. The CDR3 is 16 amino acids. This CDR3 is CASSPGQGGRNYGYTF. The CDR3 DNA follows: TGTGCCAGCAGTCCCGGACAGGGGGGAAGAAACTATGGCTACACCTTC.

This chain uses TRBV12-2 with TRBJ2-6; the table's D call TRBD2 went unverified against the DNA. TRBV12-2 is described as a pseudogene. This CDR3 is 24 amino acids long. This CDR3 reads CASKKRLKLAGGPESSSGANVLTF. CDR3 DNA sequence: TGTGCAAGCAAAAAAAGGCTAAAACTAGCGGGAGGGCCAGAGTCCTCCTCTGGGGCCAACGTCCTGACTTTC.

The chain recombines TRBV7-3 with TRBJ2-5, with D possibly TRBD2 on 5 matching bases. Germline CDR1 is SGHTA and CDR2 is FQGTGA. CDR3 length: 16 residues. V was clipped by 2 bases and J by 0 bases, with 13 bases between them. The CDR3 DNA is TGTGCCAGCAGCTTATTGGGCGGGCGGAACCAAGAGACCCAGTACTTC. Encoded protein: CASSLLGGRNQETQYF.

The chain has TRBV27 and TRBJ2-1; 9 bases agree with TRBD2. Germline CDR1 and CDR2: MNHEY and SMNVEV (reference sequence). This CDR3 has 16 amino acids. The V and J ends lost 0 bases and 6 bases, in that order; junction bases with no gene match: 6. CDR3 sequence: CASSLSPSGTLNEQFF. In DNA, the CDR3 is TGTGCCAGCAGTTTATCTCCTAGCGGGACCCTCAATGAGCAGTTCTTC.

The genes are TRBV7-8 and TRBJ1-5, with a possible D match to TRBD1 (6 bases). The CDR3 runs 16 residues. Germline V gene lookup returns CDR1 SGHVS and CDR2 FQNEAQ. With 3 bases removed from V and 6 bases from J, the gap between germline ends came to 18 bases. This CDR3 is CASSFRGRGETQPQHF. The CDR3 DNA follows: TGTGCCAGCAGCTTTAGAGGGAGGGGGGAAACTCAGCCCCAGCATTTT.

Comments on this clone: One junction end disagrees with the germline gene, perhaps due to a read error. The J gene is TRBJ2-7, the V gene TRBV6-1; D gene ambiguous. CDR3 length: 13 residues. Germline CDR1 is MNHNS and CDR2 is SASEGT. The CDR3 nucleotides are TGTGCTAGCAGCGAAGGTGGTACGGACGAGCAGTACTTC. Amino acids: CASSEGGTDEQYF.

The rearrangement links TRBV25-1 to TRBJ1-4, with D possibly matching TRBD1 (5 bases). The CDR3 consists of 14 residues. Germline V gene sequence: CDR1 MGHDK, CDR2 SYGVNS. V shed 6 bases and J shed 3 bases, with 11 bases lying between them. The CDR3 region has the DNA TGTGCCAGCAGGAGGACAATGCCTAATGAAAAACTGTTTTTT. Encoded protein: CASRRTMPNEKLFF.

This chain uses TRBV5-1 with TRBJ2-5; D remains unclear. The J call may be in error: the DNA end matches TRBJ2-7 better. The germline V gene encodes CDR1 SGHRS and CDR2 YFSETQ. The CDR3 covers 13 residues. The CDR3 reads CASSLGPASEQYF. CDR3 coding DNA: TGCGCCAGCAGCTTGGGCCCAGCGTCCGAGCAGTACTTC.

This rearrangement joins TRBV19 to TRBJ2-7; D is ambiguous. CDR3 size: 13 residues. Trimming shortened V by 5 bases and J by 2 bases, and 10 bases separated the two germline ends. Germline CDR1 and CDR2: LNHDA and SQIVND (reference sequence). This CDR3 reads CASSPGFTYEQYF. The CDR3 region has the DNA TGTGCCAGTAGTCCCGGGTTCACCTACGAGCAGTACTTC.

The chain employs TRBV30 and TRBJ1-1, with D possibly being TRBD1 (5 bases). The CDR3 length is 11 residues. Germline V gives CDR1 GTSNPN, CDR2 SVGIG (reference sequence). Trimming took off 8 bases at V and 3 bases at J, with 10 bases between the two ends. The CDR3 nucleotides read TGTGCCGGACCCAGGGACACTGAAGCTTTCTTT. This codes for CAGPRDTEAFF.

As to this clone: Other DNA sequences of this sample code for an identical CDR3. This chain joins TRBV5-1 and TRBJ2-5, with 10 bases matching TRBD2. Looked up from germline, CDR1 is SGHRS and CDR2 is YFSETQ. V was clipped by 5 bases and J by 4 bases; unmatched bases: 8. CDR3 length: 15 amino acids. The CDR3 nucleotides read TGCGCCAGCAGTACGACTAGCGGGTCTCCAGAGACCCAGTACTTC. Residues: CASSTTSGSPETQYF.

The chain joins TRBV27 to TRBJ2-7, with a weak D call TRBD2 (6 bases). Deletions cut 3 bases from V and 3 bases from J, with 15 bases between. The CDR3 contains 15 residues. Germline loops: CDR1 MNHEY, CDR2 SMNVEV (reference sequence). For the CDR3, the DNA is TGTGCCAGCAGTTTCTATCTTGGGGGGATCTACGAGCAGTACTTC. As protein: CASSFYLGGIYEQYF.

The chain is built from TRBV6-1 and TRBJ1-2; weak D call: TRBD1 (5 bases). Germline CDR1 reads MNHNS; CDR2 reads SASEGT. Trimming took 4 bases from V and 9 from J, leaving 21 bases between them. The CDR3 runs 15 residues. CDR3 protein: CASSVDTLGRSSYTF. CDR3 in DNA: TGTGCCAGCAGTGTGGACACCCTGGGTCGGAGTAGCTACACCTTC.